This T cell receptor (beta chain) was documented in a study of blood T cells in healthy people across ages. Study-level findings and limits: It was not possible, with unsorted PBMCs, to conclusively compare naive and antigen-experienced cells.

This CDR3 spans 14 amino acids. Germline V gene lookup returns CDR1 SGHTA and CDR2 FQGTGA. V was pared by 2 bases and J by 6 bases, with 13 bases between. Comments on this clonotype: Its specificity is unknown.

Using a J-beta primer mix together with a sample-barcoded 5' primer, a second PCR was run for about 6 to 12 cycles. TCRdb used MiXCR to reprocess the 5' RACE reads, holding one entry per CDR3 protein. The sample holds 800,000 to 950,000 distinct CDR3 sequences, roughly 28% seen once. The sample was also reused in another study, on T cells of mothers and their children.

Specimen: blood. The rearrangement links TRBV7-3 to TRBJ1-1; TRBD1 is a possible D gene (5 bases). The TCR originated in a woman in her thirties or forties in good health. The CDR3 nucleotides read TGTGCCAGCAGCTTACAAGGGGTTGGTGCTGAAGCTTTCTTT. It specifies CASSLQGVGAEAFF.